Shown below are 10 T cell receptor beta chains from a single sample sequenced in a study of blood T cell repertoires in COVID-19. The repertoire was sequenced with immunoSEQ multiplex PCR; TCRdb's copy has only in-frame clones and lacks some. The table has approximately 59,000 clones, around 89% seen once. Sequencing input: peripheral blood. These receptors were obtained from a human donor in a cohort sampled during active COVID-19.

The chain joins TRBV18 to TRBJ2-3; D may be TRBD2 (5 bases). Germline V lookup: CDR1 KGHSH, CDR2 LQKENI. V was clipped by 2 bases and J by 4 bases, with 10 bases between them. This CDR3 contains 14 residues. The CDR3 region is CASSPIRGADTQYF. The CDR3 DNA is TGTGCCAGCTCACCAATCCGGGGAGCAGATACGCAGTATTTT.

This clone was counted once. In DNA, the CDR3 is TGTGCCTGGAGGGGAGGCTTTACGGATTCACCCCTCCACTTT. Protein: CAWRGGFTDSPLHF. V gene TRBV30 combines with J gene TRBJ1-6; D unclear. Trimming stripped 3 bases from V and 8 bases from J, with 14 bases between. The CDR3 contains 14 residues. Germline assignment: CDR1 GTSNPN and CDR2 SVGIG (reference sequence).

Worth noting for this clone: The junction differs from germline at one of its ends, possibly a read error. This rearrangement joins TRBV5-1 to TRBJ2-7; TRBD2 aligns across 12 bases. Germline lookup yields CDR1 SGHRS and CDR2 YFSETQ. The CDR3 extends over 14 amino acids. The CDR3 region has the DNA TGCGCCAGCAGCTTGGTACTAGCGGGGGGCCAGCGGGCCTTC. Protein sequence: CASSLVLAGGQRAF.

The rearrangement joins TRBV2 to TRBJ1-1, with D possibly matching TRBD1 (6 bases). V shed 6 bases and J shed 0 bases, with 11 bases lying between them. Germline CDR1 and CDR2: SNHLY and FYNNEI. The CDR3 contains 14 residues. The CDR3, as DNA: TGTGCCAGCAGCTCTACAGGGATGAACACTGAAGCTTTCTTT. This codes for CASSSTGMNTEAFF.

The chain joins TRBV18 to TRBJ1-4, with TRBD1 as a possible D gene (5 bases). The ends were cut back, 0 bases at V and 8 bases at J, with 13 bases in the middle. CDR1 and CDR2 (germline): KGHSH, LQKENI. The CDR3 extends over 15 amino acids. The CDR3 region has the DNA TGTGCCAGCTCACCACCCCCAGGGCCCAGCGAAAAACTGTTTTTT. Encoded protein: CASSPPPGPSEKLFF.

The chain links TRBV5-4 to TRBJ2-7; D ambiguous. V dropped 2 bases and J dropped 1 base, with 10 bases sitting between them. The CDR3 is 14 amino acids. Germline V gene data show CDR1 as SGHNT and CDR2 as YYREEE (reference sequence). The CDR3 region is CASSFEAISYEQYF. CDR3 bases: TGTGCCAGCAGCTTTGAGGCGATATCCTACGAGCAGTACTTC.

This clone is large in the sample. The chain couples TRBV5-6 to TRBJ1-3; D not certain. Per germline, CDR1 SGHDT and CDR2 YYEEEE. The germline V and J ends were trimmed by 4 bases and 7 bases, with 6 bases remaining between them. The CDR3 runs to 11 residues. The CDR3 nucleotides read TGTGCCAGCAGCCTACTGAACACCATATATTTT. Translated: CASSLLNTIYF.

J is TRBJ2-7 and V is TRBV5-5; perhaps TRBD1 as D (6 bases). Germline CDR1 and CDR2: SGHKS and YYEKEE (reference sequence). V was pared by 4 bases and J by 6 bases, with 20 bases between. There are 15 residues in the CDR3. The CDR3 DNA reads TGTGCCAGCAGCCAGGGGACGGCCCTCTCTGGCGAGCAGTACTTC. This gives the protein CASSQGTALSGEQYF. The full variable domain, rest sourced from reference TRBV5-5 and TRBJ2-7, is DAGVTQSPTHLIKTRGQQVTLRCSPISGHKSVSWYQQVLGQGPQFIFQYYEKEERGRGNFPDRFSARQFPNYSSELNVNALLLGDSALYLCASSQGTALSGEQYFGPGTRLTVT.

The genes are TRBV11-3 and TRBJ2-7; 8 bases are a match to TRBD1. The CDR3 runs to 17 residues. Unmatched junction bases numbered 13, after V lost 1 base and J lost 5 bases. Germline-derived CDR1 and CDR2 are SGHNT and YENEEA. CDR3 in amino acids: CASSLVGLRQGSDEQYF. For the CDR3, the DNA is TGTGCCAGCAGCTTAGTTGGCCTAAGACAGGGGAGCGACGAGCAGTACTTC.

The chain recombines TRBV6-5 with TRBJ1-5; no firm D call. This CDR3 has 15 amino acids. The V end was cut by 5 bases, the J end by 2 bases, with 13 bases between. CDR1 and CDR2 (germline): MNHEY, SVGAGI. The CDR3 loop reads CASSRYTEGNQPQHF. The CDR3 DNA reads TGTGCCAGCAGTCGCTATACCGAGGGCAATCAGCCCCAGCATTTT.